The clone carrying this T cell receptor beta chain came up many times. No antigen is known for it. The data stem from a study of metastatic and nonmetastatic thyroid tumors. Study overall: Across blood and tumor or nodule tissue, repertoires from malignant and benign thyroid patients were compared with one another. The study, taken as a whole, reports: TCR beta diversity was reportedly significantly higher in malignant thyroid tumors than benign nodules, in blood and tumor.

Source study methods: A distant-metastasis classifier for papillary thyroid cancer was built using CDR3 differences across clinicopathological groups. Through MiXCR, TCRdb re-clonotyped the PCR reads. The V and J calls follow TCRdb's processing rather than the paper's. This table holds 50,000 to 60,000 clones, approximately 17% found once. Per the germline V gene, CDR1 is MNHEY and CDR2 is SMNVEV (reference sequence). Trimming cost V 5 bases and J 5 bases, with 15 bases left between them. The CDR3 spans 15 residues. All patients reached thyroid surgery having received no treatment beforehand. The TCR sequence derives from a female donor with papillary thyroid cancer or a benign thyroid nodule (not recorded which). Some clones in this sample may be carry-over from other donors' samples. The sequencing sample was made of blood. This chain connects TRBV27 to TRBJ2-2; D possibly corresponds to TRBD2 (6 bases). Here the CDR3 reads CASSPRDSGTGELFF. CDR3 nucleotides: TGTGCCAGCAGTCCCCGCGATAGCGGTACCGGGGAGCTGTTTTTT.